This record covers a single T cell receptor (beta chain). V was pared by 4 bases and J by 7 bases, with 7 bases between. This CDR3 is 12 amino acids long. Germline-derived CDR1 and CDR2 are SNHLY and FYNNEI. This record comes from a study of blood T cell repertoires in COVID-19. Turning to the study itself: The United States, Italy and Spain were the sources of the acute and convalescent COVID-19 samples. In each case, the material was cDNA or gDNA derived from T cells, B-cell-depleted T cells, or PBMCs.

Per the original methods: Estimation of nucleated cell counts was performed using reference gene primer amplification. Profiled with immunoSEQ multiplex PCR; TCRdb holds only in-frame clones, not every one. Clonal size and the V and J genes are those of that table, whereas D and trimming came from the DNA. Of 100,000 to 150,000 clones in the sample, over 75% were seen once. What was sequenced was peripheral blood. This chain links TRBV2 with TRBJ2-2; D unclear. This receptor was identified in a man in his 60s with acute or convalescent COVID-19. This CDR3 reads CASSGDIGELFF. DNA for the CDR3: TGTGCCAGCAGTGGCGACATCGGGGAGCTGTTTTTT.